The present T cell receptor (beta chain) was sequenced within a study of early T cells in non-severe SARS-CoV-2 infection listed by TCRdb under 2021. Some background on the complete study: TCR sequencing used bulk RNA from unsorted whole blood, so alpha and beta chains could not be paired. Results the study describes overall, beyond this receptor: VDJdb matching was skewed toward anti-spike CD8 responses and likely underestimated virus-specific expansions, missing private and CD4 specificities.

Set within a cohort of healthcare workers in London, UK, this nested case-control study involved weekly PCR testing of nasopharyngeal swabs along with blood sampling. Healthcare workers were recruited between 23 and 31 March 2020, during the week of the UK lockdown, and were followed weekly for up to roughly 16 weeks. The CDR3 has 16 amino acids, counting the end cysteine and phenylalanine. Of all the DNA, just the CDR3 is kept, 48 bases in frame from base 1. CDR1 SGHTA and CDR2 FQGTGA are derived from the germline V gene. Compared with germline, V lacks 4 bases and J lacks 4 bases; bases without a gene match: 7. This clonotype was counted a few times. Its antigen specificity is not known. Base qualities are missing; no much larger clone stands one base away. To prepare the library, 5' RACE was applied. For sequencing, a NextSeq 500 was employed. The TCR library protocol attached unique molecular identifiers to individual cDNA molecules to correct for sequencing error and PCR bias. Sequencing covered both TCR alpha and beta chains, and within each sample the abundances of alpha and beta sequences were tightly co-correlated. For the original study's pipeline: Decombinator V4 was used to annotate TCR sequences for V gene, J gene and CDR3. Expanded TCRs were defined as changing significantly between any two time points under a Poisson model with p below 0.0001. TCR abundances were normalised to the total number of TCRs sequenced in each sample and reported as counts per million. MAIT TCRs were defined by TRAV1-2 paired with TRAJ12, TRAJ20 or TRAJ33, and iNKT TCRs by TRAV10 paired with TRAJ18. A search of VDJdb, accessed on 1 November 2021, was run for TCRs annotated to CMV, EBV and SARS-CoV-2, with TCRs annotated for multiple antigens excluded. In TCRdb, the public reads were trimmed at Q25 with fastp and aligned with MiXCR, with productive beta chains retained. Under each unique CDR3 protein, matching rows form one entry showing the most common genes and DNA. For this entry, the V and J calls and clone size follow TCRdb and not the study's own pipeline. This sample lists about 58,000 distinct CDR3 sequences; roughly an eighth were detected once. Clones ranked in the top ten supply roughly 9.1% of the sample.

The specimen was whole blood. The receptor chain draws on TRBV7-3 and TRBJ2-1; the central 10 bases match TRBD2. This TCR was recovered from an adult who was a healthcare worker with PCR-confirmed SARS-CoV-2 infection or an uninfected control (not recorded which). The CDR3: CASSSRLAGEYNEQFF. The sequenced DNA: TGTGCCAGCAGCTCGAGACTAGCGGGCGAATACAATGAGCAGTTCTTC.